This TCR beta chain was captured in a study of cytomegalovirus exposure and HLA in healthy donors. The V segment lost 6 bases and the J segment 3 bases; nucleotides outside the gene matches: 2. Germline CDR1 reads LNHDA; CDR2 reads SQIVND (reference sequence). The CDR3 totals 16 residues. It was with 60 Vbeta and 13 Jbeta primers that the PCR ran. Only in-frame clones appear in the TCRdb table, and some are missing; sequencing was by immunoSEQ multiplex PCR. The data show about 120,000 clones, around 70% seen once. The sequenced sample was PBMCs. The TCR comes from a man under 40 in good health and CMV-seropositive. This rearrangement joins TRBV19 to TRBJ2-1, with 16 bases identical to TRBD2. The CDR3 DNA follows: TGTGCCAGTAGGGGACTAGCGGGAGGGAACTACAATGAGCAGTTCTTC. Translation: CASRGLAGGNYNEQFF.